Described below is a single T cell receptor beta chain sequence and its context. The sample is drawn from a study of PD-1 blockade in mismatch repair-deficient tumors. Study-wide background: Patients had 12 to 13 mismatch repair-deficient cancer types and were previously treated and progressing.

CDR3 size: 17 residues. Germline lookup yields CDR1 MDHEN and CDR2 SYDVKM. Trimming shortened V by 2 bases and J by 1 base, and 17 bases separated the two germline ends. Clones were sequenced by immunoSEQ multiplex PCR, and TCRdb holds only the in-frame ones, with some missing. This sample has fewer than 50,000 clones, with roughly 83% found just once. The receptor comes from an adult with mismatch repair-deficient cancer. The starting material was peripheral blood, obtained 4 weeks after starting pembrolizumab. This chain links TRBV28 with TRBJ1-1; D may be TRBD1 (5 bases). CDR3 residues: CASSLGRQLLRNTEAFF. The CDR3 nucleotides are TGTGCCAGCAGTTTAGGACGACAGCTACTTAGGAACACTGAAGCTTTCTTT.